The present entry profiles one T cell receptor (beta chain) with its context. The data are from a study of T cell changes during pregnancy in multiple sclerosis. The ends were cut back, 4 bases at V and 1 base at J, with 8 bases in the middle. The CDR3 spans 14 residues. Germline-derived CDR1 and CDR2 are SGHVS and FNYEAQ. Generated by immunoSEQ multiplex PCR, the TCRdb table keeps only in-frame clones and is missing some. The repertoire includes roughly 73,000 clones, over 85% of them detected once, and 2.1% sits in the top ten. The sequenced sample was peripheral blood, obtained in the second trimester of pregnancy. The gene calls are TRBV7-6 and TRBJ1-3, with a weak D call TRBD1 (6 bases). The TCR sequence derives from a female donor in good health, enrolled as a control in a pregnancy study. Written as DNA, the CDR3 is TGTGCCAGCAGCTCCGGGACATCTGGAAACACCATATATTTT. Translated, it gives CASSSGTSGNTIYF.